This T cell receptor beta chain was found in a study of blood T cell repertoires in COVID-19. Study overall: Italy, Spain and the United States were the sources of the convalescent and acute COVID-19 samples. T cells, B-cell-depleted T cells, or PBMCs supplied cDNA or gDNA.

In germline, CDR1 is SNHLY, CDR2 FYNNEI. The CDR3 is 18 residues long. The V segment lost 0 bases and the J segment 7 bases; nucleotides outside the gene matches: 14. Per the original data handling: Nucleated cell number was recorded as an estimate derived from reference gene primer amplification. Using immunoSEQ multiplex PCR, the repertoire was profiled, and TCRdb retains in-frame clones only, with some absent. D and trimming come from the DNA, and the V and J calls and clone size come from that table. The sample carries some 91,000 clones, around nine tenths recorded once. This chain uses TRBV2 with TRBJ1-5; 8 bases align to TRBD1. Sequenced material: peripheral blood. The clonotype was recovered from a man in his 60s with acute or convalescent COVID-19. The CDR3 loop is CASSEALRGQGQGQPQHF. CDR3 DNA: TGTGCCAGCAGTGAAGCCCTCCGAGGACAGGGTCAAGGACAGCCCCAGCATTTT.